This T cell receptor (beta chain) was captured by sequencing in a study of T cells after yellow fever vaccination. Across the whole study: Researchers used SMART-Seq v4 Ultra Low Input to prepare fractions that had low cell numbers.

V was clipped by 6 bases and J by 1 base; unmatched bases: 8. The CDR3 consists of 15 residues. Germline values: CDR1 MNHNS, CDR2 SASEGT. Points from the study as a whole: Weaker overall, the secondary response nonetheless peaked faster (day 5 versus 15).

TCRdb fed the 5' RACE reads into MiXCR, producing one record per CDR3 protein. Among tens of thousands of distinct CDR3 sequences, roughly 4.5% were seen once, and the ten largest hold less than 50%. In this sample, this clonotype turned up many times. This sample comprised PBMCs, either bulk or a sorted T-cell subset (CD4+, CD8+, memory, or dextramer-sorted; not recorded which), obtained on the day of the yellow fever booster vaccination. V usage is TRBV6-1 and J usage is TRBJ1-1; 7 bases line up with TRBD1. The source is a man between 18 and 35 years old who received the YFV17D yellow fever vaccine. The CDR3 region has the DNA TGTGCCAGCAGACGCGGGACAGCGTCGAACACTGAAGCTTTCTTT. The encoded protein is CASRRGTASNTEAFF.